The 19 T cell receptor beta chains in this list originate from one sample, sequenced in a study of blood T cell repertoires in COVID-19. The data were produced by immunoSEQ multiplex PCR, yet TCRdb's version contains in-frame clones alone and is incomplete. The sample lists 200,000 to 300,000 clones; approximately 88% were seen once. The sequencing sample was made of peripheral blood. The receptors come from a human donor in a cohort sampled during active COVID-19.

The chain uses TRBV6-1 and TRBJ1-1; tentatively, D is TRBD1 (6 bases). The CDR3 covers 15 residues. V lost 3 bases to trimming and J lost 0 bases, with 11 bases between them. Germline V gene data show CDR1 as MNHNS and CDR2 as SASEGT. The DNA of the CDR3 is TGTGCCAGCAGTGATCGGGGGGCCATGAACACTGAAGCTTTCTTT. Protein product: CASSDRGAMNTEAFF.

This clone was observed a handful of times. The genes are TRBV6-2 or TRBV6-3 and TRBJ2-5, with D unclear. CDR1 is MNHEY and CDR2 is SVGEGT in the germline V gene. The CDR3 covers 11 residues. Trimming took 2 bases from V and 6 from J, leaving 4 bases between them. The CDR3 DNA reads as TGTGCCAGCAGTTACCATCAGACCCAGTACTTC. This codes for CASSYHQTQYF.

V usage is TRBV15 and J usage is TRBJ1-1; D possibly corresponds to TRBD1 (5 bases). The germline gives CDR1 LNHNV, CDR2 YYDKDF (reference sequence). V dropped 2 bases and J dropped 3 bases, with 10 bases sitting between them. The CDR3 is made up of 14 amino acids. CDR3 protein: CATSRLEGYTEAFF. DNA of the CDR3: TGTGCCACCAGCAGACTGGAGGGGTACACTGAAGCTTTCTTT.

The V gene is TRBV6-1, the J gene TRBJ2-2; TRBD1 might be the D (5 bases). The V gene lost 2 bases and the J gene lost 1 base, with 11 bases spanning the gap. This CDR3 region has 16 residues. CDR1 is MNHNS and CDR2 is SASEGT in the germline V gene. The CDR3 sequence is CASSEFRVENTGELFF. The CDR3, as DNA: TGTGCCAGCAGTGAATTCAGGGTTGAGAACACCGGGGAGCTGTTTTTT.

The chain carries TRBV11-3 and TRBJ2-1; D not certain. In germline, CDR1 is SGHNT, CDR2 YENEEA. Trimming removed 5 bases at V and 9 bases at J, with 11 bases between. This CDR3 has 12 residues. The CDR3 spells CASSLSTGEQFF. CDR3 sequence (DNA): TGTGCCAGCAGCCTATCCACCGGTGAGCAGTTCTTC.

CDR3 loop: CASSRTFLSGLAGYEQYF. CDR3 nucleotide sequence: TGTGCCAGCAGCCGAACTTTTCTCTCGGGACTAGCGGGCTACGAGCAGTACTTC. J is TRBJ2-7 and V is TRBV14; 12 bases are shared with TRBD2. V lost 4 bases and J lost 3; bases outside the gene matches: 13. CDR1 is SGHDN, CDR2 FVKESK, per germline. The CDR3 covers 18 residues. The whole variable domain, filled in from reference TRBV14 and TRBJ2-7, reads EAGVTQFPSHSVIEKGQTVTLRCDPISGHDNLYWYRRVMGKEIKFLLHFVKESKQDESGMPNNRFLAERTGGTYSTLKVQPAELEDSGVYFCASSRTFLSGLAGYEQYFGPGTRLTVT.

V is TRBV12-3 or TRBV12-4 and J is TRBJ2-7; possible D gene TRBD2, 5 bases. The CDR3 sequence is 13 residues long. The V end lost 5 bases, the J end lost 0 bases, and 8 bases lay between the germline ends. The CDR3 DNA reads TGTGCCAGCAGTGCGGGTTCCTCCTACGAGCAGTACTTC. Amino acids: CASSAGSSYEQYF.

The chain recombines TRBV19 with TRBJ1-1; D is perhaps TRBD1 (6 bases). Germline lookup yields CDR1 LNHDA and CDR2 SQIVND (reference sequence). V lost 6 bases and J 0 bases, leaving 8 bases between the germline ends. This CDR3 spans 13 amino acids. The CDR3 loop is CASSRTVNTEAFF. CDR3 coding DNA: TGTGCCAGTAGCAGGACAGTGAACACTGAAGCTTTCTTT.

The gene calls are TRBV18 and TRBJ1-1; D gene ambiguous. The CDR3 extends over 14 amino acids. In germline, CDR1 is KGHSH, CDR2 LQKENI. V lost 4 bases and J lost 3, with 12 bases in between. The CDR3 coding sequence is TGTGCCAGCTCACTTCCTGGGCGGGACACTGAAGCTTTCTTT. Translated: CASSLPGRDTEAFF.

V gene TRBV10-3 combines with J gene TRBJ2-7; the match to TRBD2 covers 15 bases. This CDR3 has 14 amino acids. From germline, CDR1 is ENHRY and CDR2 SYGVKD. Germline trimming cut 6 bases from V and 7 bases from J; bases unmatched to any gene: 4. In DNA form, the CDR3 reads TGTGCCATCAGGAGGACTAGCGGGGGGGGAGAGCAGTACTTC. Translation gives CAIRRTSGGGEQYF.

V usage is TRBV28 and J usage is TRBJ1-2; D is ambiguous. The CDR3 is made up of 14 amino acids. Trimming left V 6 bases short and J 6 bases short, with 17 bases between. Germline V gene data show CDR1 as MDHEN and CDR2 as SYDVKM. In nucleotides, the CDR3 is TGTGCCAGCAGCCCTTGGCCCGGGTTCAATGGCTACACCTTC. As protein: CASSPWPGFNGYTF.

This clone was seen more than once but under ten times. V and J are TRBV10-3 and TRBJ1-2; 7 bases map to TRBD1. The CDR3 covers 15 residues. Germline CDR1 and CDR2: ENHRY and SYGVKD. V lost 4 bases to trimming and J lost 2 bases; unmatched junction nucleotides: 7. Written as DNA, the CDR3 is TGTGCCATCAGTGGAGGGGACAGCAAAAACTATGGCTACACCTTC. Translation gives CAISGGDSKNYGYTF.

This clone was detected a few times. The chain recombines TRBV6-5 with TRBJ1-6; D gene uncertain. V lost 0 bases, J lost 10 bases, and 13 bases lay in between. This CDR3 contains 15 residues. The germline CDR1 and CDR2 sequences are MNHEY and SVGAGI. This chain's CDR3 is CASSYSIESQSPLHF. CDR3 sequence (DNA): TGTGCCAGCAGTTACTCGATAGAGAGTCAATCACCCCTCCACTTT.

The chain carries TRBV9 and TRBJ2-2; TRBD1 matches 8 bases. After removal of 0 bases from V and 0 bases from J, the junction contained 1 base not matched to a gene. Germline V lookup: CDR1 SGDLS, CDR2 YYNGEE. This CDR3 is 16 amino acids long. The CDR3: CASSVVGQANTGELFF. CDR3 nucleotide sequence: TGTGCCAGCAGCGTAGTGGGACAGGCGAACACCGGGGAGCTGTTTTTT.

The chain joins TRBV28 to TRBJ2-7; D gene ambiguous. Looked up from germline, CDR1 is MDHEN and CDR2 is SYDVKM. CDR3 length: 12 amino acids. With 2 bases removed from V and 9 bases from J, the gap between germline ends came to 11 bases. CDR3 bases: TGTGCCAGCAGTTTAGGAGTCATGGTGCAGTACTTC. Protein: CASSLGVMVQYF.

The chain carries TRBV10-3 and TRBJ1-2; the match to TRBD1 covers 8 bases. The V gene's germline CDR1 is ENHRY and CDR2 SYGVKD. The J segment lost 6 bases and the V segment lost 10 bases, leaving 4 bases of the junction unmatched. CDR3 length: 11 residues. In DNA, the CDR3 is TGTGCCAGTACAGGGGGACATGGCTACACCTTC. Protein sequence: CASTGGHGYTF.

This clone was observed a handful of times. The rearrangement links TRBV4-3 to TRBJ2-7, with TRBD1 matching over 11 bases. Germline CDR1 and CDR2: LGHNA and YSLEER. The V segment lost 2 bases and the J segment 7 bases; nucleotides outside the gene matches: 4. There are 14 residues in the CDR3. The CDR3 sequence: CASSQSGTGGEQYF. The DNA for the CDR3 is TGCGCCAGCAGCCAAAGCGGGACAGGGGGTGAGCAGTACTTC.

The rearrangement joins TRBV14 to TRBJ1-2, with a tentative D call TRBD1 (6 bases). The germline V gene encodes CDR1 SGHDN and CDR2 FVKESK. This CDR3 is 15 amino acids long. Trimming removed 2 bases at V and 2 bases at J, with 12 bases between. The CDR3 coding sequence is TGTGCCAGCAGCCAAATAGGACAGAAGAACTATGGCTACACCTTC. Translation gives CASSQIGQKNYGYTF.

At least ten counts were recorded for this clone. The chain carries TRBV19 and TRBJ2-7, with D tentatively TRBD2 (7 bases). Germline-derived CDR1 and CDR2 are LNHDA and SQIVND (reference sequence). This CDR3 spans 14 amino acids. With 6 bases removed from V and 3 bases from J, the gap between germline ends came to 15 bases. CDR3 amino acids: CASSLGGALYEQYF. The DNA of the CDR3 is TGTGCCAGTAGCCTAGGGGGGGCCCTCTACGAGCAGTACTTC. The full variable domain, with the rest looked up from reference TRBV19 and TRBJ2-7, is DGGITQSPKYLFRKEGQNVTLSCEQNLNHDAMYWYRQDPGQGLRLIYYSQIVNDFQKGDIAEGYSVSREKKESFPLTVTSAQKNPTAFYLCASSLGGALYEQYFGPGTRLTVT.